This T cell receptor (beta chain) was recovered during a study of T cells in Graves' hyperthyroidism and ophthalmopathy. Deletions cut 4 bases from V and 1 base from J, with 10 bases between. The CDR3 loop spans 14 amino acids. Germline loops: CDR1 LGHNT, CDR2 FRNRAP. RNA transcripts served as the template for amplifying TCR beta CDR3 regions. HTBI primers were used for first-round RT-PCR of the TCR CDR3. TCRdb re-analysed the multiplex PCR reads in MiXCR, keeping a single row per CDR3 protein. Here the sample spans approximately 620,000 distinct CDR3 sequences, around 15% being singletons. Study-level findings and limits: The model predicted ophthalmopathy a median roughly 6.3 months before onset. Ophthalmopathy and stable hyperthyroidism were told apart by a 13 V-J model. Most thyroid clonotypes expanded above 0.001 appeared in blood too.

This clonotype was seen a handful of times. Its specificity is not known. The sample comprised blood. The V gene is TRBV12-5, the J gene TRBJ1-1; D is uncertain. The TCR comes from a woman aged 40 to 55 with Graves' ophthalmopathy. In nucleotides, the CDR3 is TGTGCTAGTGGTTCCACCAAGGAGAACACTGAAGCTTTCTTT. It encodes CASGSTKENTEAFF.